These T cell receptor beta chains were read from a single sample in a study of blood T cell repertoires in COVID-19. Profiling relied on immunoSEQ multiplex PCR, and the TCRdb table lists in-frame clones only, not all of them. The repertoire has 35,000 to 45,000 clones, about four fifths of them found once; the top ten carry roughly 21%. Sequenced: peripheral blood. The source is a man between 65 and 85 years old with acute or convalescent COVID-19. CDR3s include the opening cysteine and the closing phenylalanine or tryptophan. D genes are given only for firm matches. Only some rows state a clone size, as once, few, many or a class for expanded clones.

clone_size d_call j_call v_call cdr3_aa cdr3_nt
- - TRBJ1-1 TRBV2 CASTPSLNTEAFF TGTGCCAGCACCCCCAGTCTGAACACTGAAGCTTTCTTT
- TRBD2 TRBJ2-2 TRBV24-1 CATSDTASGRAGELFF TGTGCCACCAGTGATACGGCTAGCGGGAGGGCTGGGGAGCTGTTTTTT
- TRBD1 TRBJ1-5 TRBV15 CATSSVGQGLSNQPQHF TGTGCCACCAGCTCTGTGGGACAGGGGTTGAGCAATCAGCCCCAGCATTTT
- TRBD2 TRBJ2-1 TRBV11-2 CASSLVAGGIWDEQFF TGTGCCAGCAGCTTAGTAGCGGGAGGAATTTGGGATGAGCAGTTCTTC
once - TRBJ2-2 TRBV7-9 CASSLGGYTGELFF TGTGCCAGCAGCTTAGGAGGGTACACCGGGGAGCTGTTTTTT
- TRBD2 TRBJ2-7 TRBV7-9 CAGGLAGTYEQYF TGTGCCGGGGGACTAGCGGGTACCTACGAGCAGTACTTC
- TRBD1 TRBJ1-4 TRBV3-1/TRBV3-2 CASSRGQGGEKGLFF TGTGCCAGCAGCCGCGGACAGGGGGGAGAAAAAGGTCTGTTTTTT
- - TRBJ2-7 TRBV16 CASSQARPTYEQYF TGTGCCAGCAGCCAAGCCAGGCCGACCTACGAGCAGTACTTC
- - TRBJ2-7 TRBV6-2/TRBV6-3 CASSSPWGRSSYEQYF TGTGCCAGCAGTTCCCCATGGGGCAGAAGCTCCTACGAGCAGTACTTC
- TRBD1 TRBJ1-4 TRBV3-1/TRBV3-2 CASSRSRDRHEKLFF TGTGCCAGCAGCCGCTCCCGGGACAGGCATGAAAAACTGTTTTTT
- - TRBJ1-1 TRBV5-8 CASSHSTLDYFF TGTGCCAGCAGTCACAGTACCCTTGACTATTTCTTT
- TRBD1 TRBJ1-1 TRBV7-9 CASSPLRQGGTEAFF TGTGCCAGCAGCCCCCTTCGACAGGGGGGGACTGAAGCTTTCTTT
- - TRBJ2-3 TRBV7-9 CASSPRADTQYF TGTGCCAGCAGCCCGAGAGCAGATACGCAGTATTTT
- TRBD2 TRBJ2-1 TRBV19 CASSIREGSYNEQFF TGTGCCAGTAGTATCCGGGAGGGGTCCTACAATGAGCAGTTCTTC
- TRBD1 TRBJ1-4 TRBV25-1 CASSEGGTGGYEKLFF TGTGCCAGCAGTGAAGGTGGGACAGGGGGCTACGAAAAACTGTTTTTT
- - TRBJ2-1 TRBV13 CASSLGGTGDEQFF TGTGCCAGCAGCTTAGGCGGGACGGGGGATGAGCAGTTCTTC
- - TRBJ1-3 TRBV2 CAIRQASFLSGNTIYF TGTGCCATCAGACAGGCGTCCTTTCTATCTGGAAACACCATATATTTT
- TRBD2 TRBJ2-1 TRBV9 CASSVGTSAAYNEQFF TGTGCCAGCAGCGTAGGGACTAGCGCCGCCTACAATGAGCAGTTCTTC
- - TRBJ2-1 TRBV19 CASSDGAGRLNNEQFF TGTGCCAGTAGTGACGGGGCGGGACGCCTTAACAATGAGCAGTTCTTC
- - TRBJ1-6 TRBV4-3 CASSQQGLRNSPLHF TGCGCCAGCAGCCAACAGGGACTTAGGAATTCACCCCTCCACTTT
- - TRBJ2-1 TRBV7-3 CASSLREEGEQFF TGTGCCAGCAGCTTAAGGGAGGAGGGGGAGCAGTTCTTC
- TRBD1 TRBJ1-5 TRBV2 CASTLDRAYSNQPQHF TGTGCCAGCACCCTCGACAGGGCTTATAGCAATCAGCCCCAGCATTTT
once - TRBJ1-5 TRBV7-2 CASSFSPRVLPQHF TGTGCCAGCAGCTTTTCTCCCAGGGTGCTGCCCCAGCATTTT
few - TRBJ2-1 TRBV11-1 CASSLLGGPSYNEQFF TGTGCCAGCAGCTTACTTGGGGGCCCCTCCTACAATGAGCAGTTCTTC
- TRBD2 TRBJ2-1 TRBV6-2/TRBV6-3 CASSLASGSYEQFF TGTGCCAGCAGTTTGGCTAGCGGGAGCTATGAGCAGTTCTTC
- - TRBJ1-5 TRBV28 CASRYSNQPQHF TGTGCCAGCAGATATAGCAATCAGCCCCAGCATTTT